A single sample gave rise to the 12 T cell receptor beta chains below, sequenced in a study of shared clonotypes between healthy human individuals. Assay used: immunoSEQ multiplex PCR; TCRdb lists only in-frame clones, some missing. The data contain about 1 million clones, more than 60% of them singletons. Sample: memory CD4+ T cells sorted from blood. Subset described: CD45RA-negative fraction. The receptor set was obtained from a man in his late teens or twenties in good health.

The chain employs TRBV25-1 and TRBJ2-3, with TRBD2 matching over 8 bases. CDR3 length: 15 amino acids. Germline-derived CDR1 and CDR2 are MGHDK and SYGVNS. Trimming took 6 bases from V and 0 from J; bases not matched to a gene: 5. The CDR3 loop reads CASRRSGGSTDTQYF. The CDR3 coding sequence is TGTGCCAGCAGACGCAGCGGGGGCAGCACAGATACGCAGTATTTT.

V usage is TRBV28 and J usage is TRBJ1-2, with 8 bases lining up with TRBD1. The CDR3 is 13 residues long. Trimming took 3 bases from V and 5 from J; bases not matched to a gene: 2. From germline, CDR1 is MDHEN and CDR2 SYDVKM. The CDR3 bases are TGTGCCAGCAGTTTGACAGGGGCATATGGCTACACCTTC. It codes for CASSLTGAYGYTF.

This rearrangement joins TRBV5-6 to TRBJ1-3, with 7 bases that match TRBD1. The ends lost 5 bases at V and 6 bases at J; junction bases unmatched: 5. Germline loops: CDR1 SGHDT, CDR2 YYEEEE. The CDR3 totals 13 residues. The CDR3 loop reads CASSLGGVNTIYF. The CDR3 DNA reads as TGTGCCAGCAGTCTAGGGGGCGTAAACACCATATATTTT.

This rearrangement joins TRBV18 to TRBJ1-3; the D is unclear. Germline CDR1 and CDR2: KGHSH and LQKENI. CDR3 length equals 13 residues. Deletions cut 9 bases from V and 4 bases from J, with 13 bases between. DNA for the CDR3: TGTGCCAGTTGCTTAATCCCGGGAAACACCATATATTTT. Translated, it gives CASCLIPGNTIYF.

The chain couples TRBV30 to TRBJ2-6, with 9 bases lining up with TRBD1. V lost 0 bases and J lost 1; bases outside the gene matches: 10. Germline V gene sequence: CDR1 GTSNPN, CDR2 SVGIG (reference sequence). The CDR3 length is 19 residues. The CDR3 nucleotides are TGTGCCTGGAGTGTTCCTACAGGGGGCGAAAGATCTGGGGCCAACGTCCTGACTTTC. This translates into CAWSVPTGGERSGANVLTF.

V is TRBV5-1 and J is TRBJ2-7; tentative D call: TRBD2 (5 bases). With 2 bases removed from V and 2 bases from J, the gap between germline ends came to 11 bases. Germline V gives CDR1 SGHRS, CDR2 YFSETQ. The CDR3 consists of 14 residues. The CDR3: CASSFQDSTYEQYF. The CDR3 DNA sequence: TGCGCCAGCAGCTTCCAGGACTCCACCTACGAGCAGTACTTC.

The chain has TRBV6-1 and TRBJ2-7, with 11 bases that match TRBD2. Trimming took 6 bases from V and 3 from J; bases not matched to a gene: 1. The CDR3 is 13 residues long. Germline V gives CDR1 MNHNS, CDR2 SASEGT. CDR3 nucleotides: TGTGCCAGCAGGACTAGCGGGATCTACGAGCAGTACTTC. Translating gives CASRTSGIYEQYF.

The chain employs TRBV5-1 and TRBJ2-3; perhaps TRBD2 as D (5 bases). Trimming took 4 bases from V and 0 from J, leaving 12 bases between them. CDR3 length: 15 residues. Germline CDR1 and CDR2: SGHRS and YFSETQ. CDR3 DNA: TGCGCCAGCAGCAGCGACACGGGAAGCACAGATACGCAGTATTTT. The encoded protein is CASSSDTGSTDTQYF. Supplemented by reference TRBV5-1 and TRBJ2-3, the full variable domain reads KAGVTQTPRYLIKTRGQQVTLSCSPISGHRSVSWYQQTPGQGLQFLFEYFSETQRNKGNFPGRFSGRQFSNSRSEMNVSTLELGDSALYLCASSSDTGSTDTQYFGPGTRLTVL.

This clone has a single count. The chain carries TRBV20-1 and TRBJ1-1, with D hard to call. Per the germline V gene, CDR1 is DFQATT and CDR2 is SNEGSKA (reference sequence). This CDR3 contains 11 residues. The V gene lost 0 bases and the J gene lost 8 bases, with 7 bases spanning the gap. In DNA, the CDR3 is TGCAGTGCTAGAGATATCCCCGAAGCTTTCTTT. Its translation: CSARDIPEAFF.

This clone was detected ten times or more. In the same sample, other DNA sequences code for this CDR3. V usage is TRBV7-2 and J usage is TRBJ2-3; a possible D gene is TRBD2 (6 bases). The CDR3 totals 15 residues. Trimming stripped 3 bases from V and 2 bases from J, with 12 bases between. Germline CDR1 reads SGHTA; CDR2 reads FQGNSA. CDR3 in amino acids: CASSFWRGYTDTQYF. Here the CDR3 DNA reads TGTGCCAGCAGCTTCTGGAGGGGATACACAGATACGCAGTATTTT.

The chain employs TRBV7-9 and TRBJ2-7, with TRBD2 matching 10 bases. This CDR3 contains 15 residues. Germline V gene data show CDR1 as SEHNR and CDR2 as FQNEAQ (reference sequence). V shed 3 bases and J 3 bases; nucleotides not matched to a gene: 5. CDR3 DNA sequence: TGTGCCAGCAGCTTCAAAGCGGGAGGGCTCTACGAGCAGTACTTC. Amino acid sequence: CASSFKAGGLYEQYF.

The V call is TRBV19, the J call TRBJ1-6; 8 nucleotides align to TRBD1. From germline, CDR1 is LNHDA and CDR2 SQIVND (reference sequence). The CDR3 spans 18 residues. With V trimmed by 5 bases and J by 3 bases, 12 bases remained unmatched. The CDR3: CASSPLAQGGGYNSPLHF. CDR3 DNA sequence: TGTGCCAGTAGTCCCTTGGCACAGGGGGGCGGCTATAATTCACCCCTCCACTTT.